The present T cell receptor beta chain was sequenced within a study of beta chain features in type 1 diabetes. Study-level background: Patients looked much like healthy donors when it came to age, gender and cell yields.

Study observations and caveats: Fewer insertions but more deletions were seen at VDJ junctions in type 1 diabetes patients. All four CD4+ subsets of Type 1 diabetes patients contained TCRB CDR3s that were moderately but significantly shorter.

All of the isolated RNA was reverse transcribed, so expressed TCRB transcripts were sequenced. The data were produced by immunoSEQ multiplex PCR, yet TCRdb's version contains in-frame clones alone and is incomplete. This repertoire shows roughly 150,000 clones, roughly 8% found once; its top ten account for around 0.5%. Remarks on this clone: As yet, its antigen is unknown.

The specimen was central memory CD4+ T cells from blood. The clonotype was recovered from a woman aged 18-30 years with type 1 diabetes.

The CDR3 region is CASSNSPRGGETQYF. In DNA, the CDR3 is TGTGCCAGCAGCAACTCTCCGAGGGGGGGAGAGACCCAGTACTTC. The chain has TRBV7-2 and TRBJ2-5; possible D gene TRBD2, 7 bases. V was cut by 5 bases and J by 4 bases, with 17 bases left in between. This CDR3 is 15 amino acids long. Germline-derived CDR1 and CDR2 are SGHTA and FQGNSA.